This T cell receptor (beta chain) is drawn from a study of technical replicates of blood from several donors. Some clones are missing from TCRdb's copy, which holds only in-frame ones; the method was immunoSEQ multiplex PCR. Found here are 70,000 to 95,000 clones, 90% to 95% of them singletons; the top ten hold approximately 0.25%. Trimming stripped 3 bases from V and 7 bases from J, with 16 bases between. This CDR3 is built from 13 residues. Germline V CDR1 and CDR2: GTSNPN, SVGIG (reference sequence). The origin of this receptor is a human donor in good health. Input material: T cells isolated from PBMCs. This sequence joins TRBV30 and TRBJ2-7, with D unclear. The DNA for the CDR3 is TGTGCCTGGAGCAGAGAGGTTCTAGAAGAGCAGTACTTC. Its protein is CAWSREVLEEQYF.